The 7 T cell receptor beta chains given below trace back to one sample, sequenced in a study of blood T cells in healthy people across ages. A second PCR, run for about 6 to 11 cycles, used a sample-barcoded 5' primer plus a J-beta primer mix. TCRdb reanalysed the 5' RACE reads using MiXCR and keeps one entry per CDR3 protein. The table has 780,000 or so distinct CDR3 sequences, about 56% seen once. The sequenced material came from blood. The receptors come from a man aged 35 to 55 in good health.

V gene TRBV12-3 or TRBV12-4 combines with J gene TRBJ2-2; D gene unclear. CDR3 length: 16 residues. V gave up 2 bases and J gave up 7 bases, with 17 bases separating them. The CDR3 DNA reads as TGTGCCAGCAGTTTAATCCCTTCGCACCACTTCGGGGAGCTGTTTTTT. Residues: CASSLIPSHHFGELFF.

The CDR3 loop reads CSADRHLNYGYTF. In nucleotides, the CDR3 is TGCAGTGCTGACAGACACCTCAACTATGGCTACACCTTC. The rearrangement links TRBV20-1 to TRBJ1-2; D possibly corresponds to TRBD1 (5 bases). The CDR3 covers 13 residues. Germline CDR1 reads DFQATT; CDR2 reads SNEGSKA (reference sequence). Trimming removed 5 bases at V and 2 bases at J, with 12 bases between.

The J gene is TRBJ1-6, the V gene TRBV7-9; possibly TRBD1 for D (5 bases). Germline V CDR1 and CDR2: SEHNR, FQNEAQ (reference sequence). The CDR3 totals 14 residues. V lost 5 bases and J 10 bases, leaving 15 bases between the germline ends. In DNA, the CDR3 is TGTGCCAGCAGCCTACCTCAGGGAGCCTCACCCCTCCACTTT. This encodes CASSLPQGASPLHF.

The rearrangement joins TRBV7-2 to TRBJ2-3; D possibly matches TRBD1 or TRBD2 (5 bases each). The CDR3 is made up of 14 amino acids. CDR1 is SGHTA and CDR2 is FQGNSA in the germline V gene. Trimming took off 8 bases at V and 6 bases at J, with 18 bases between the two ends. The CDR3 DNA is TGTGCCAGCCGGGGACCGACCTCTCCGGATACGCAGTATTTT. This encodes CASRGPTSPDTQYF. The variable domain in full, completed from reference TRBV7-2 and TRBJ2-3, reads GAGVSQSPSNKVTEKGKDVELRCDPISGHTALYWYRQSLGQGLEFLIYFQGNSAPDKSGLPSDRFSAERTGGSVSTLTIQRTQQEDSAVYLCASRGPTSPDTQYFGPGTRLTVL.

CDR3 nucleotide sequence: TGTGCCAGCAGCTTAGTTCCAGCGGGAGGGTCGGAGACCCAGTACTTC. This sequence encodes CASSLVPAGGSETQYF. The V call is TRBV7-2, the J call TRBJ2-5, with 10 bases aligning to TRBD2. The CDR3 sequence is 16 residues long. V shed 1 base, J shed 5 bases, and the junction held 7 bases outside the gene matches. Germline assignment: CDR1 SGHTA and CDR2 FQGNSA.

The rearrangement links TRBV20-1 to TRBJ1-6; D gene uncertain. Germline V gives CDR1 DFQATT, CDR2 SNEGSKA (reference sequence). The CDR3 contains 16 residues. V dropped 0 bases and J dropped 1 base, with 10 bases sitting between them. The CDR3 DNA reads as TGCAGTGCTAGAGATGGTGGGGAGTCCTATAATTCACCCCTCCACTTT. Encoded protein: CSARDGGESYNSPLHF.

The chain combines TRBV6-5 with TRBJ2-1; 8 bases agree with TRBD1. CDR1 MNHEY and CDR2 SVGAGI come from the germline V gene. Trimming removed 2 bases from V and 6 bases from J; junction bases left unmatched: 6. CDR3 length: 15 residues. The CDR3 loop reads CASSYRAGGPNEQFF. For the CDR3, the DNA is TGTGCCAGCAGTTACAGGGCAGGGGGCCCCAATGAGCAGTTCTTC.